The next 17 T cell receptor beta chains were all read from a single sample in a study of T cells in localized non-small cell lung cancer. Sequencing used immunoSEQ multiplex PCR; TCRdb keeps in-frame clones, though not all of them. The sample records around 100,000 clones, about 87% being singletons. Source: peripheral blood, taken before any cancer treatment. The origin of the receptors is a man aged 35 to 69 with stage I squamous cell lung carcinoma.

The rearrangement joins TRBV6-1 to TRBJ2-3; TRBD2 matches 7 bases. The germline gives CDR1 MNHNS, CDR2 SASEGT. This CDR3 has 14 amino acids. V lost 7 bases, J lost 0 bases, and 4 bases stayed unmatched. The CDR3 DNA follows: TGTGCCAGCACCCAAGCGGGAAGCACAGATACGCAGTATTTT. Amino acid sequence: CASTQAGSTDTQYF.

This sequence joins TRBV7-9 and TRBJ2-3; 8 positions agree with TRBD1. The J segment lost 0 bases and the V segment lost 2 bases, leaving 1 base of the junction unmatched. Germline CDR1 is SEHNR and CDR2 is FQNEAQ (reference sequence). CDR3 length: 15 amino acids. CDR3 in amino acids: CASSLWTGSTDTQYF. DNA for the CDR3: TGTGCCAGCAGCTTATGGACAGGGAGCACAGATACGCAGTATTTT.

This chain connects TRBV29-1 to TRBJ2-3; D uncertain. Trimming pared 3 bases from V and 4 bases from J, leaving 11 bases between. Germline assignment: CDR1 SQVTM and CDR2 ANQGSEA. This CDR3 comprises 13 residues. The CDR3 loop is CSVEVGRADTQYF. In DNA form, the CDR3 reads TGCAGCGTTGAGGTCGGACGCGCAGATACGCAGTATTTT.

The genes are TRBV7-3 and TRBJ2-5, with a possible D match to TRBD1 (5 bases). The CDR3 is 14 amino acids. V was pared by 5 bases and J by 1 base, with 11 bases between. Germline values: CDR1 SGHTA, CDR2 FQGTGA. Here the CDR3 reads CASSLDQGQETQYF. The CDR3 DNA follows: TGTGCCAGCAGCCTAGACCAGGGCCAAGAGACCCAGTACTTC. Filled out from reference TRBV7-3 and TRBJ2-5, the complete variable domain reads GAGVSQTPSNKVTEKGKYVELRCDPISGHTALYWYRQSLGQGPEFLIYFQGTGAADDSGLPNDRFFAVRPEGSVSTLKIQRTERGDSAVYLCASSLDQGQETQYFGPGTRLLVL.

The chain couples TRBV18 to TRBJ1-1, with unresolved D. V dropped 6 bases and J dropped 1 base, with 12 bases sitting between them. The CDR3 runs to 14 residues. Looked up from germline, CDR1 is KGHSH and CDR2 is LQKENI. In DNA form, the CDR3 reads TGTGCCAGCTCCCCCGACCTAGGGAACACTGAAGCTTTCTTT. This gives the protein CASSPDLGNTEAFF.

J is TRBJ1-5 and V is TRBV5-1; TRBD1 might be the D (5 bases). The germline V and J ends were trimmed by 4 bases and 2 bases, with 16 bases remaining between them. CDR1 and CDR2 from the germline V gene are SGHRS and YFSETQ. The CDR3 length is 16 residues. This CDR3 reads CASSPDSSGGNQPQHF. CDR3 DNA sequence: TGCGCCAGCAGCCCAGACAGTTCCGGGGGCAATCAGCCCCAGCATTTT.

The chain recombines TRBV11-1 with TRBJ2-7; D possibly corresponds to TRBD2 (5 bases). Trimming pared 3 bases from V and 9 bases from J, leaving 15 bases between. Germline lookup yields CDR1 SGHAT and CDR2 FQDESV (reference sequence). The CDR3 covers 13 residues. The CDR3 sequence: CASSFPSGFGQYF. Written as DNA, the CDR3 is TGTGCCAGCAGCTTCCCGAGCGGTTTTGGGCAGTACTTC.

The chain employs TRBV6-5 and TRBJ2-7; 7 nucleotides align to TRBD1. V was clipped by 8 bases and J by 0 bases; unmatched bases: 10. CDR1 MNHEY and CDR2 SVGAGI come from the germline V gene. The CDR3 runs 15 residues. CDR3 bases: TGTGCCAGCTCTTTAGGGACAGACAGCTCCTACGAGCAGTACTTC. Protein sequence: CASSLGTDSSYEQYF.

Only a few counts were recorded for this clone. This chain uses TRBV2 with TRBJ1-6; 9 bases match TRBD1. In germline, CDR1 is SNHLY, CDR2 FYNNEI. V was clipped by 3 bases and J by 8 bases; unmatched bases: 5. The length of the CDR3 is 15 residues. The CDR3 nucleotides read TGTGCCAGCAGTGACCGGGACAGGGCATATTCACCCCTCCACTTT. Protein product: CASSDRDRAYSPLHF.

This chain connects TRBV7-2 to TRBJ1-1; D unclear. This CDR3 comprises 15 residues. V lost 4 bases to trimming and J lost 0 bases, with 12 bases between them. Germline CDR1 is SGHTA and CDR2 is FQGNSA. The CDR3 reads CASSSPIQLNTEAFF. The CDR3 region has the DNA TGTGCCAGCAGCTCGCCCATACAGCTGAACACTGAAGCTTTCTTT. Full variable domain (outside the CDR3, taken from reference TRBV7-2 and TRBJ1-1): GAGVSQSPSNKVTEKGKDVELRCDPISGHTALYWYRQSLGQGLEFLIYFQGNSAPDKSGLPSDRFSAERTGGSVSTLTIQRTQQEDSAVYLCASSSPIQLNTEAFFGQGTRLTVV.

The chain recombines TRBV2 with TRBJ1-2, with no clear D. Germline V lookup: CDR1 SNHLY, CDR2 FYNNEI. There are 15 residues in the CDR3. With 0 bases removed from V and 0 bases from J, the gap between germline ends came to 8 bases. CDR3 sequence (DNA): TGTGCCAGCAGTGAAGCTGGAGCCCCTAACTATGGCTACACCTTC. This encodes CASSEAGAPNYGYTF.

CDR3 nucleotides: TGTGCCAGCAGCCCGGGGACAGCGGGGCAAGAGACCCAGTACTTC. Its protein is CASSPGTAGQETQYF. The rearrangement joins TRBV7-9 to TRBJ2-5, with D perhaps assigned TRBD1 or TRBD2 (7 bases each). The CDR3 is 15 residues long. Trimming cost V 5 bases and J 2 bases, with 15 bases left between them. Looked up from germline, CDR1 is SEHNR and CDR2 is FQNEAQ (reference sequence). Filled out from reference TRBV7-9 and TRBJ2-5, the complete variable domain reads DTGVSQNPRHKITKRGQNVTFRCDPISEHNRLYWYRQTLGQGPEFLTYFQNEAQLEKSRLLSDRFSAERPKGSFSTLEIQRTEQGDSAMYLCASSPGTAGQETQYFGPGTRLLVL.

The chain combines TRBV18 with TRBJ2-7; 9 bases are a match to TRBD1. The CDR3 is 16 amino acids. Germline values: CDR1 KGHSH, CDR2 LQKENI. With 4 bases clipped from V and 2 bases from J, the junction kept 9 bases outside the gene matches. The CDR3 nucleotides read TGTGCCAGCTCACTCCAGAGGACAGGGGCTACCTACGAGCAGTACTTC. Translating gives CASSLQRTGATYEQYF. Filled out from reference TRBV18 and TRBJ2-7, the complete variable domain reads NAGVMQNPRHLVRRRGQEARLRCSPMKGHSHVYWYRQLPEEGLKFMVYLQKENIIDESGMPKERFSAEFPKEGPSILRIQQVVRGDSAAYFCASSLQRTGATYEQYFGPGTRLTVT.

As for this clone: Other DNA sequences of this sample code for an identical CDR3. V gene TRBV9 combines with J gene TRBJ1-1; D gene ambiguous. This CDR3 has 13 residues. The V gene's germline CDR1 is SGDLS and CDR2 YYNGEE. Trimming took off 0 bases at V and 0 bases at J, with 3 bases between the two ends. The CDR3 loop reads CASSVAMNTEAFF. As DNA, the CDR3 is TGTGCCAGCAGCGTAGCCATGAACACTGAAGCTTTCTTT.

Turning to this clone: Compared with germline, one end of the junction differs, possibly owing to a read error. The J gene is TRBJ1-6, the V gene TRBV18; 7 bases map to TRBD1. CDR1 is KGHSH, CDR2 LQKENI, per germline. The CDR3 is 16 amino acids. As DNA, the CDR3 is TGTGCCAGCTCACCGGCCGGGACAGTAAATAATTCCCCCCTCCACTTT. Translated: CASSPAGTVNNSPLHF. Variable domain in full (rest from reference TRBV18 and TRBJ1-6): NAGVMQNPRHLVRRRGQEARLRCSPMKGHSHVYWYRQLPEEGLKFMVYLQKENIIDESGMPKERFSAEFPKEGPSILRIQQVVRGDSAAYFCASSPAGTVNNSPLHFGNGTRLTVT.

V is TRBV4-2 and J is TRBJ2-4, with D tentatively TRBD1 (6 bases). V lost 5 bases, J lost 8 bases, and 13 bases lay in between. Germline V gene sequence: CDR1 LGHNA, CDR2 YNFKEQ. The CDR3 totals 13 residues. CDR3 coding DNA: TGTGCCAGCAGCTCAACAGGGACGGACATTCAGTACTTC. Amino acids: CASSSTGTDIQYF.

The V gene is TRBV7-3, the J gene TRBJ2-2, with 7 positions matching TRBD2. Trimming took 7 bases from V and 3 from J; bases not matched to a gene: 8. The CDR3 extends over 15 amino acids. CDR1 and CDR2 from the germline V gene are SGHTA and FQGTGA. The CDR3 here is CASTQTGGYTGELFF. CDR3 in DNA: TGTGCCAGCACCCAAACCGGGGGGTACACCGGGGAGCTGTTTTTT.